Described below is a single T cell receptor (beta chain) sequence and its context. This entry is derived from a study of technical replicates of blood from a handful of donors. The CDR3 covers 14 residues. CDR1 is MNHEY, CDR2 SVGAGI, per germline. With 6 bases removed from V and 4 bases from J, the gap between germline ends came to 13 bases. The table came from immunoSEQ multiplex PCR; TCRdb's copy has only in-frame clones and leaves some out. The sample lists tens of thousands of clones, over 90% occurring once. Specimen: T cells isolated from PBMCs. This sequence joins TRBV6-5 and TRBJ2-1; D is unclear. This TCR derives from a human donor in good health. CDR3 sequence reads: CASSPRLRYNEQFF. The CDR3 nucleotides read TGTGCCAGCAGCCCGAGACTCCGGTACAATGAGCAGTTCTTC.